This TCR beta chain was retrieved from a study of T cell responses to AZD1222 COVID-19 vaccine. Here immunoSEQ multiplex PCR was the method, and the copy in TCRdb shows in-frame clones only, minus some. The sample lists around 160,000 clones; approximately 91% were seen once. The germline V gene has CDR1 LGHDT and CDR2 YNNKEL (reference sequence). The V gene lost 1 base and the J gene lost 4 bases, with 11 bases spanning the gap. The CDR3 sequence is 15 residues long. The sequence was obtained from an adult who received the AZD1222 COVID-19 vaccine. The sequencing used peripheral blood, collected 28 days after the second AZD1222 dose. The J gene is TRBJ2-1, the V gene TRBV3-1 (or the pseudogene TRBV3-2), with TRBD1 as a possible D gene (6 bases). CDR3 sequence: CASSQGQGSYNEQFF. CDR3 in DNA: TGTGCCAGCAGCCAAGGGCAGGGGTCATACAATGAGCAGTTCTTC.